A single T cell receptor (beta chain) is shown here with its context. The repertoire was sequenced with immunoSEQ multiplex PCR; TCRdb's copy has only in-frame clones and lacks some. The sample carries some 150,000 clones, 85% to 95% recorded once. Germline lookup yields CDR1 LGHNA and CDR2 YSLEER. The CDR3 contains 16 residues. Unmatched junction bases numbered 13, after V lost 5 bases and J lost 4 bases. This sample was taken from a study of control samples from healthy donors and cancer patients. The chain is built from TRBV4-3 and TRBJ2-7, with 8 bases fitting TRBD1. This TCR came from a man aged 35 to 55 in good health. The sample comprised blood. The CDR3 is CASSTYRGSIHYEQYF. Written as DNA, the CDR3 is TGCGCCAGCAGCACTTACAGGGGGTCCATACATTACGAGCAGTACTTC.